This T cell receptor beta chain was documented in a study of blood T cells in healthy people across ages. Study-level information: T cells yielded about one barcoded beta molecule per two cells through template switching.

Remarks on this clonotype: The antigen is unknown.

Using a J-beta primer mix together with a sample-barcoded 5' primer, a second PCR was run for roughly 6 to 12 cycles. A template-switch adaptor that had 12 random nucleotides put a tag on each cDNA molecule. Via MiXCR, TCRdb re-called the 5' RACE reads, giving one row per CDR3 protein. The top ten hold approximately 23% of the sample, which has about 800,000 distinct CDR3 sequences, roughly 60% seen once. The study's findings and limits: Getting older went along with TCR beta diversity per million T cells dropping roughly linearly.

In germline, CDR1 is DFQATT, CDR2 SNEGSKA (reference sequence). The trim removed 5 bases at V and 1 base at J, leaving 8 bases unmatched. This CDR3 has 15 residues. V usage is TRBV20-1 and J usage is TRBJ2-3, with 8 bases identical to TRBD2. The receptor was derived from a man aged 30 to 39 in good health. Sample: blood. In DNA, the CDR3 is TGCAGTGCTGGGGTGCGGGAGGTTGGCACAGATACGCAGTATTTT. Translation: CSAGVREVGTDTQYF.